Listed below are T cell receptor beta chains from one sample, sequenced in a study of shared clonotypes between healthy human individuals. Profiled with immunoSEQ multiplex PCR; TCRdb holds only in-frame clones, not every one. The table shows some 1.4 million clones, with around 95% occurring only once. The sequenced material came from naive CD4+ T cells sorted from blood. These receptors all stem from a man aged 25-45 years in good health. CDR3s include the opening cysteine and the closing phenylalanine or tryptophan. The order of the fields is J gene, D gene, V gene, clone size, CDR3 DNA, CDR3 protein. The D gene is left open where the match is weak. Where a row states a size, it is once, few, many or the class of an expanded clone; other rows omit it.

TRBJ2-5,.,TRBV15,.,TGTGCCACCAGCCTTATTAACTTCAAGGATGAGACCCAGTACTTC,CATSLINFKDETQYF
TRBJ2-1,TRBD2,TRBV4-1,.,TGCGCCAGCAGCCCCCGAGCCGGGACTAGGAGCAATGAGCAGTTCTTC,CASSPRAGTRSNEQFF
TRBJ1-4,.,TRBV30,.,TGTGCCTGGGAGAGTTCCCGGGGGAGGCCTAATGGAAAACTGTTTTTT,CAWESSRGRPNGKLFF
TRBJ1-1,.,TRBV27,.,TGTGCCAGCAGTTTCACCTCACACATGAACACTGAAGCTTTCTTT,CASSFTSHMNTEAFF
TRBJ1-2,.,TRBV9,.,TGTGCCAGCAGCGCACCAAAGGACGGCACTTCTAACTATGGCTACACCTTC,CASSAPKDGTSNYGYTF
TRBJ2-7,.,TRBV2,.,TGTGCCAGCAGTGATGTAAGACCAGACGAGCAGTACTTC,CASSDVRPDEQYF
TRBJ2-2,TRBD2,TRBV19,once,TGTGCCAGTAGTATATGGGGGAGGGCCGCCACCGGGGAGCTGTTTTTT,CASSIWGRAATGELFF
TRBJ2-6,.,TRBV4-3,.,TGCGCCAGCAGCCAAGATCCGACGGCAGGGGCCAACGTCCTGACTTTC,CASSQDPTAGANVLTF
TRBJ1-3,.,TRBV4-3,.,TGCGCCAGCAGCCAAGCTATTAAGGGAGCTGGAAACACCATATATTTT,CASSQAIKGAGNTIYF
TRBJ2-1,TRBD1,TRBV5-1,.,TGCGCCAGCAGCTTCTTGGTGGGACAGGGGGCGAAACTACCAGACAATGAGCAGTTCTTC,CASSFLVGQGAKLPDNEQFF
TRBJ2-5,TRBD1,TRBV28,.,TGTGCCAGCAGTTTCGGGACAGGGTTCCAGTACTTC,CASSFGTGFQYF
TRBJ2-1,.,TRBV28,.,TGTGCCAGCAGTTTTCGAGTGGGAAGGTTCTTC,CASSFRVGRFF
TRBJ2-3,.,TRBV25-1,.,TGTGCCAGCAGTGAATCGACGGGGGCAAAAACAGATACGCAGTATTTT,CASSESTGAKTDTQYF
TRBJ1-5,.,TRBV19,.,TGTGCCAGTAGTATCCCGGGGCGAGACAATCAGCCCCAGCATTTT,CASSIPGRDNQPQHF
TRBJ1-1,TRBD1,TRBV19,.,TGTGCCAGTAGTGCTGCTCCGGGACAGGGGGCAAGTGCTTTCTTT,CASSAAPGQGASAFF
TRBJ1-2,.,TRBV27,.,TGTGCCAGCAGTTTGGCCTTGGGCCCCACGTATGGCTACACCTTC,CASSLALGPTYGYTF
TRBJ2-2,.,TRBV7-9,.,TGTGCCAGCGCCGGCGACGCGAACACCGGGGAGCTGTTTTTT,CASAGDANTGELFF
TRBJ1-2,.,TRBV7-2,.,TGTGCCAGCAGCCAAAGTTCAGGACAGTCTAACTATGGCTACACCTTC,CASSQSSGQSNYGYTF
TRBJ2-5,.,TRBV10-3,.,TGTGCCATCAGTGAGCAATCTCCGGGACTGGAACAAGAGACCCAGTACTTC,CAISEQSPGLEQETQYF
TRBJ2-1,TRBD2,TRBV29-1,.,TGCAGCGTTTGTAGCGGGAGGGCCCCTCGGAATGAGCAGTTCTTC,CSVCSGRAPRNEQFF
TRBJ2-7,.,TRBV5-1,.,TGCGCCAGCAGCATAGGGCCCTACGAGCAGTACTTC,CASSIGPYEQYF
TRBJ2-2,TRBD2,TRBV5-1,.,TGCGCCAGCAGCTTCTCCCTAGCGGTGAACACCGGGGAGCTGTTTTTT,CASSFSLAVNTGELFF
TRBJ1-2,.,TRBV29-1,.,TGCAGCGCTGGTCGGGACCCGCAAGCCTATGGCTACACCTTC,CSAGRDPQAYGYTF
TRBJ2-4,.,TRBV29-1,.,TGCAGCGTTGATACAGGGTTGGACATTCAGTACTTC,CSVDTGLDIQYF
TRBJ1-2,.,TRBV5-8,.,TGTGCCAGCAGCCCGGGGCGTAACTATGGCTACACCTTC,CASSPGRNYGYTF
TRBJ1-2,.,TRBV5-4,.,TGTGCCAGCAGCGTCAACGACAGTGGCTACACCTTC,CASSVNDSGYTF
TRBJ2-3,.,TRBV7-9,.,TGTGCCAGCAGCCATAGTTTCGGCACAGATACGCAGTATTTT,CASSHSFGTDTQYF
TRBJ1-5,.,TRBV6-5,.,TGTGCCAGCAGTTACTCGATCTTGACTGGCCCCCAGCATTTT,CASSYSILTGPQHF
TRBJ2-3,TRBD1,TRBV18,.,TGTGCCAGCTCACCCCTAGGACAGGGAAGCACAGATACGCAGTATTTT,CASSPLGQGSTDTQYF
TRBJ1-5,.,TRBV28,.,TGTGCCAGCCAGCTGTGGCAGGGAGACGATCAGCCCCAGCATTTT,CASQLWQGDDQPQHF
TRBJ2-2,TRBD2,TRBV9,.,TGTGCCAGCAGCGTTTGGACTAGCGGGAGCACCGGGGAGCTGTTTTTT,CASSVWTSGSTGELFF
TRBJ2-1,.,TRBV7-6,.,TGTGCCAGCAGCTTAGCGCAAGGGCCAGCAGACAATGAGCAGTTCTTC,CASSLAQGPADNEQFF
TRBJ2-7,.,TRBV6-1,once,TGTGCCAGCAGTGAGGTGATACCCTACGAGCAGTACTTC,CASSEVIPYEQYF
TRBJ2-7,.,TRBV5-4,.,TGTGCCAGCAGCTTGGATTGGACCGAGCAGTACTTC,CASSLDWTEQYF
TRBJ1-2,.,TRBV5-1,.,TGCGCCAGCAGCCTCGACCTGGTCACGGGCTACACCTTC,CASSLDLVTGYTF
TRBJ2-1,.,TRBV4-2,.,TGTGCCAGCAGCCAAGATAAGTTAAGGCCCCTTCACAATGAGCAGTTCTTC,CASSQDKLRPLHNEQFF
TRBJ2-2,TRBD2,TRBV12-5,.,TGTGCTAGTGGTTTGGTACTGTCTAGCGGGAGCCCGAACACCGGGGAGCTGTTTTTT,CASGLVLSSGSPNTGELFF
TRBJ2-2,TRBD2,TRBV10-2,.,TGCGCCAGCAAAGGGACTACGAACACCGGGGAGCTGTTTTTT,CASKGTTNTGELFF
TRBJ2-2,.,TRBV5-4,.,TGTGCCAGCAGCTTCGCTTCCACCGGGGAGCTGTTTTTT,CASSFASTGELFF
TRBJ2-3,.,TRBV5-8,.,TGTGCCAGCAGCTTGGGACAGTCTAGCACAGATACGCAGTATTTT,CASSLGQSSTDTQYF
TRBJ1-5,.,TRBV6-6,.,TGTGCCACCACATTCACGAGGGGTTACAATCAGCCCCAGCATTTT,CATTFTRGYNQPQHF
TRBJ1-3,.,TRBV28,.,TGTGCCAGCAGTTTGGTTTCTGGAAACACCATATATTTT,CASSLVSGNTIYF
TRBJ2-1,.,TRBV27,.,TGTGCCAGCAGTTCCCCTGCGCGAAGGGTTAGCTCCTACAATGAGCAGTTCTTC,CASSSPARRVSSYNEQFF
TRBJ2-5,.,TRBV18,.,TGTGCCAGCTCACCGGGCTCCCAAGAGACCCAGTACTTC,CASSPGSQETQYF
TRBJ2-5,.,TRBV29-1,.,TGCAGCGTTGGGCCTGGACAGACCCAGTACTTC,CSVGPGQTQYF
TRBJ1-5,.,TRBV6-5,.,TGTGCCAGCACGGACGGTCCAAATCAGCCCCAGCATTTT,CASTDGPNQPQHF
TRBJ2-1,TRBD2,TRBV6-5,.,TGTGCCAGCAGTAAAGCGGGAGGGAACAATGAGCAGTTCTTC,CASSKAGGNNEQFF
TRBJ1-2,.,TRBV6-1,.,TGTGCCAGCAGCTCTGGGTATTCTGGCTACACCTTC,CASSSGYSGYTF
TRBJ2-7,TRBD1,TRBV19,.,TGTGCCAGTAGTAGAACAGGGGGCTTGATCTACGAGCAGTACTTC,CASSRTGGLIYEQYF
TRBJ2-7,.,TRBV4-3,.,TGCGCCAGCAGCCAAGAAGGCAGTAGTTACGAGCAGTACTTC,CASSQEGSSYEQYF
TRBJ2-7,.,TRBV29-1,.,TGCAGCGTCAATAGCGGTACCTACGAGCAGTACTTC,CSVNSGTYEQYF
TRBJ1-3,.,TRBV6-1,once,TGTGCCAGCAGTGATCGGGGGGGAGCGTTCGGGGGCATTAAGGGAAACACCATATATTTT,CASSDRGGAFGGIKGNTIYF
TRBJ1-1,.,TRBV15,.,TGTGCCACCAGCAGAGGTGCCTCCGGCGCAATAAACACTGAAGCTTTCTTT,CATSRGASGAINTEAFF
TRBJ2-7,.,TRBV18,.,TGTGCCAGCTCACCTCGCGCGCCCTCCTACGAGCAGTACTTC,CASSPRAPSYEQYF
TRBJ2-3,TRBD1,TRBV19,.,TGTGCCAGTAGTACCCGACAGGGGGGTGGCACAGATACGCAGTATTTT,CASSTRQGGGTDTQYF
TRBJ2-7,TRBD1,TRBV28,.,TGTGCCAGCAGTCCCCCGACAGGGGCCTACGATTGGGAGCAGTACTTC,CASSPPTGAYDWEQYF
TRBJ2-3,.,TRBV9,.,TGTGCCAGCAGCGTAGGAGACAGAAGAACTACAGATACGCAGTATTTT,CASSVGDRRTTDTQYF
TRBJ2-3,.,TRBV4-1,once,TGCGCCAGCAGCCAAGAAGGCAGGGCGGTTTTAGATACGCAGTATTTT,CASSQEGRAVLDTQYF
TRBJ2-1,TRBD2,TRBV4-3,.,TGCGCCAGCAGCTTAGGGACTAGCGGGAGTGAGGAGCAGTTCTTC,CASSLGTSGSEEQFF